The entry that follows covers one T cell receptor beta chain sequence. Its antigen remains unidentified. This PCR relied on a set of 60 Vbeta primers and 13 Jbeta primers. Only in-frame clones appear in the TCRdb table, and some are missing; sequencing was by immunoSEQ multiplex PCR. This sample has around 240,000 clones; roughly 87% occur once, and the top ten carry 5% to 6%. This CDR3 is 16 amino acids long. Germline values: CDR1 LNHDA, CDR2 SQIVND (reference sequence). V dropped 4 bases and J dropped 10 bases, with 25 bases sitting between them. The data were obtained in a study of cytomegalovirus exposure and HLA in healthy donors. Study-wide findings and caveats: Rare TCR sequences dominated, though some public TCRs recurred in many donors.

Input material: PBMCs. The chain couples TRBV19 to TRBJ1-2; D is possibly TRBD1 (6 bases). The sequence was collected from a woman between 35 and 50 years old in good health and CMV-seropositive. The CDR3 is CASSTNRPQGSLAYTF. The DNA of the CDR3 is TGTGCCAGTAGTACAAACCGCCCACAGGGATCTCTCGCCTACACCTTC.